The 24 T cell receptor beta chains reported below all come from one sample, sequenced in a study of T-cell memory formation after mild COVID-19. TCRdb redid the calling of the 5' RACE reads with MiXCR, one entry per CDR3 protein. The sample records about 470,000 distinct CDR3 sequences, 18% being singletons. Sequenced input: PBMCs or a T cell subset sorted from them (not recorded which). The receptors come from an adult woman who had mild COVID-19 (a few samples of this study predate the infection). Cell type and time point are not known.

The V call is TRBV4-1, the J call TRBJ2-7, with TRBD1 matching over 10 bases. This CDR3 is 17 amino acids long. The V gene's germline CDR1 is MGHRA and CDR2 YSYEKL. Germline trimming cut 3 bases from V and 0 bases from J; bases unmatched to any gene: 8. The CDR3 nucleotides read TGCGCCAGCAGCCATCCGGGACAGGGGTTGTCCTCCTACGAGCAGTACTTC. Translating gives CASSHPGQGLSSYEQYF.

In its sample, this clonotype was seen a few times. The chain carries TRBV5-1 and TRBJ1-4, with D perhaps matching TRBD1 (5 bases). Germline assignment: CDR1 SGHRS and CDR2 YFSETQ. The germline V and J ends were trimmed by 0 bases and 8 bases, with 11 bases remaining between them. The CDR3 contains 14 residues. CDR3 loop: CASSLAGFSEKLFF. The CDR3 region has the DNA TGCGCCAGCAGCTTGGCAGGGTTTTCGGAAAAACTGTTTTTT.

The rearrangement uses TRBV7-9 and TRBJ1-1; no clear D gene. The V and J ends lost 1 base and 6 bases respectively, with 9 bases between them. CDR3 length: 13 residues. Germline lookup yields CDR1 SEHNR and CDR2 FQNEAQ (reference sequence). CDR3 nucleotides: TGTGCCAGCAGCTTAGTGGTAAGGGCTGAAGCTTTCTTT. It yields the protein CASSLVVRAEAFF.

CDR3 residues: CASSENPGGGNGYTF. The DNA for the CDR3 is TGTGCCAGCAGTGAAAACCCAGGGGGAGGGAATGGCTACACCTTC. The rearrangement uses TRBV6-1 and TRBJ1-2, with 7 bases matching TRBD1. This CDR3 spans 15 amino acids. With 2 bases clipped from V and 6 bases from J, the junction kept 9 bases outside the gene matches. Germline-derived CDR1 and CDR2 are MNHNS and SASEGT.

V usage is TRBV7-9 and J usage is TRBJ2-1, with 7 nucleotides matching TRBD2. The CDR3 loop spans 16 amino acids. V shed 5 bases and J 10 bases; nucleotides not matched to a gene: 17. Germline values: CDR1 SEHNR, CDR2 FQNEAQ (reference sequence). CDR3 nucleotide sequence: TGTGCCAGCAGCCCTGGGACTACCGGAAGCCTTAGGGAGCAGTTCTTC. Residues: CASSPGTTGSLREQFF.

This chain joins TRBV3-1 and TRBJ1-4; D not resolved. The V gene lost 1 base and the J gene lost 5 bases, with 14 bases spanning the gap. The CDR3 totals 16 residues. The germline V gene encodes CDR1 LGHDT and CDR2 YNNKEL (reference sequence). The chain's CDR3 is CASSQGVLGLNEKLFF. The CDR3 DNA is TGTGCCAGCAGCCAAGGGGTCCTGGGTCTAAATGAAAAACTGTTTTTT.

The chain carries TRBV9 and TRBJ2-1; D might be TRBD2 (6 bases). Trimming cost V 0 bases and J 4 bases, with 11 bases left between them. The CDR3 contains 15 residues. The germline V gene encodes CDR1 SGDLS and CDR2 YYNGEE. CDR3 loop: CASSVAGENYNEQFF. The CDR3, as DNA: TGTGCCAGCAGCGTAGCGGGAGAAAATTACAATGAGCAGTTCTTC.

The rearrangement joins TRBV6-6 to TRBJ2-7; the D gene is possibly TRBD1 (6 bases). V lost 6 bases and J 2 bases, leaving 14 bases between the germline ends. The CDR3 is 14 residues long. Germline CDR1 MNHNY, CDR2 SVGAGI (reference sequence). CDR3 in amino acids: CASRSTGAPYEQYF. DNA of the CDR3: TGTGCCAGCAGATCGACAGGAGCACCCTACGAGCAGTACTTC.

This clonotype was recorded a few times. The chain has TRBV7-2 and TRBJ2-3; possibly TRBD2 for D (7 bases). V lost 4 bases and J 2 bases, leaving 16 bases between the germline ends. Germline V gives CDR1 SGHTA, CDR2 FQGNSA. The CDR3 spans 16 residues. The CDR3, as DNA: TGTGCCAGCAGCTCACGGGGGGCAGCCCACACAGATACGCAGTATTTT. Translation gives CASSSRGAAHTDTQYF.

The chain couples TRBV21-1 to TRBJ1-6; TRBD1, the D gene given by the table, was not confirmed from the DNA. TRBV21-1 is a known pseudogene. CDR3 length: 14 amino acids. CDR3 sequence: CASSQGQMSSPLHF. For the CDR3, the DNA is TGTGCCAGCAGCCAGGGACAGATGAGTTCACCCCTCCACTTT.

The chain is built from TRBV27 and TRBJ2-5, with no clear D. The CDR3 contains 15 residues. Trimming took off 6 bases at V and 1 base at J, with 15 bases between the two ends. Germline CDR1 and CDR2: MNHEY and SMNVEV (reference sequence). The CDR3 sequence is CASRLGPQSQETQYF. DNA of the CDR3: TGTGCCAGCAGACTTGGTCCGCAGAGCCAAGAGACCCAGTACTTC.

This clonotype has only a few counts. V usage is TRBV18 and J usage is TRBJ2-5; D remains unclear. Trimming took 4 bases from V and 3 from J, leaving 12 bases between them. CDR3 length equals 14 residues. CDR1 KGHSH and CDR2 LQKENI come from the germline V gene. The CDR3 sequence is CASSQRPDEETQYF. The CDR3 DNA reads as TGTGCCAGCTCACAGAGACCCGACGAAGAGACCCAGTACTTC.

With regard to this clonotype: A junction boundary mismatches the germline segment, possibly from a read error. The rearrangement links TRBV10-1 to TRBJ2-7; perhaps TRBD1 as D (5 bases). The CDR3 has 13 amino acids. The germline gives CDR1 WNHNN, CDR2 SYGVQD (reference sequence). The CDR3 loop is CSSSRPRAYEQYF. CDR3 nucleotide sequence: TGCTCCAGCAGTCGCCCCAGGGCCTACGAGCAGTACTTC.

This clonotype was observed a few times. The rearrangement joins TRBV6-1 to TRBJ1-2, with TRBD1 matching over 10 bases. V shed 8 bases, J shed 13 bases, and the junction held 10 bases outside the gene matches. CDR3 length: 12 amino acids. Germline V gene data show CDR1 as MNHNS and CDR2 as SASEGT. This CDR3 is CASLLLGQGTTF. Written as DNA, the CDR3 is TGTGCCAGCCTCCTCTTGGGACAGGGGACCACCTTC.

The chain recombines TRBV12-3 or TRBV12-4 with TRBJ2-3; 8 positions agree with TRBD1. J was trimmed by 7 bases and V by 5 bases; bases with no gene match: 14. This CDR3 has 16 residues. This CDR3 is CASSLQGTGSMNTQYF. The CDR3 region has the DNA TGTGCCAGCAGTCTGCAAGGGACAGGTTCTATGAATACGCAGTATTTT.

This clonotype was seen a handful of times. The genes are TRBV7-8 and TRBJ2-2, with D maybe TRBD2 (5 bases). This CDR3 is built from 16 residues. V was pared by 10 bases and J by 7 bases, with 25 bases between. Germline loops: CDR1 SGHVS, CDR2 FQNEAQ. For the CDR3, the DNA is TGTGCCACCCCTTCTAGCTGGGATCTGGACGTCGGGGAGCTGTTTTTT. Translation: CATPSSWDLDVGELFF.

This clonotype was seen a few times. The J gene is TRBJ2-1, the V gene TRBV4-2, with D maybe TRBD1 (5 bases). The CDR3 extends over 15 amino acids. V was trimmed by 4 bases and J by 2 bases, leaving 12 bases between them. Germline CDR1 LGHNA, CDR2 YNFKEQ. CDR3 sequence: CASSRGAVPYNEQFF. For the CDR3, the DNA is TGTGCCAGCAGCCGGGGCGCAGTCCCCTACAATGAGCAGTTCTTC.

The gene calls are TRBV19 and TRBJ2-3, with 7 bases fitting TRBD2. In germline, CDR1 is LNHDA, CDR2 SQIVND (reference sequence). The CDR3 runs to 17 residues. V gave up 1 base and J gave up 0 bases; unmatched junction bases: 7. The CDR3 sequence is CASSIVGGGTSTDTQYF. The CDR3 DNA reads TGTGCCAGTAGTATAGTCGGGGGAGGGACTAGCACAGATACGCAGTATTTT.

This clonotype turned up a few times. The rearrangement uses TRBV14 and TRBJ2-5; D is possibly TRBD1 (6 bases). The CDR3 contains 14 residues. The germline V gene encodes CDR1 SGHDN and CDR2 FVKESK. V lost 4 bases, J lost 2 bases, and 11 bases lay in between. The CDR3 DNA is TGTGCCAGCAGCCTGAACAGGGCTCAAGAGACCCAGTACTTC. Translated: CASSLNRAQETQYF.

This clonotype was picked up a small number of times. V is TRBV12-3 or TRBV12-4 and J is TRBJ2-3, with 10 nucleotides matching TRBD2. CDR3 length: 15 amino acids. V gave up 2 bases and J gave up 4 bases; unmatched junction bases: 3. CDR3 coding DNA: TGTGCCAGCAGTTTATCTAGCGGGGGCGCAGATACGCAGTATTTT. This gives the protein CASSLSSGGADTQYF.

This clonotype was seen more than once but under ten times. The V and J genes are TRBV7-6 and TRBJ2-3; perhaps TRBD1 as D (6 bases). Germline CDR1 is SGHVS and CDR2 is FNYEAQ. The CDR3 totals 14 residues. V lost 1 base and J 4 bases, leaving 9 bases between the germline ends. CDR3 bases: TGTGCCAGCAGCTTAGAACAGGGACCAGATACGCAGTATTTT. Its protein is CASSLEQGPDTQYF.

This clonotype showed up many times. The CDR3 bases are TGTGCCAGCAGCTTGTGGGGGCCGTCCTACAATGAGCAGTTCTTC. Its translation: CASSLWGPSYNEQFF. The genes are TRBV11-2 and TRBJ2-1; a weak D match, TRBD1 (6 bases). This CDR3 spans 15 amino acids. V was clipped by 3 bases and J by 1 base, with 10 bases between them. Germline V gives CDR1 SGHAT, CDR2 FQNNGV. Full variable domain (outside the CDR3, taken from reference TRBV11-2 and TRBJ2-1): EAGVAQSPRYKIIEKRQSVAFWCNPISGHATLYWYQQILGQGPKLLIQFQNNGVVDDSQLPKDRFSAERLKGVDSTLKIQPAKLEDSAVYLCASSLWGPSYNEQFFGPGTRLTVL.

This clonotype has a handful of counts. This sequence joins TRBV7-9 and TRBJ1-1; no clear D. Deletions cut 5 bases from V and 7 bases from J, with 23 bases between. CDR1 is SEHNR, CDR2 FQNEAQ, per germline (reference sequence). The CDR3 sequence is 16 residues long. The CDR3 sequence is CASSPPGDWGGNEAFF. The CDR3 nucleotides are TGTGCCAGCAGCCCCCCCGGGGATTGGGGAGGTAATGAAGCTTTCTTT.

The rearrangement joins TRBV20-1 to TRBJ2-7; 9 bases map to TRBD2. The CDR3 runs to 11 residues. Per germline, CDR1 DFQATT and CDR2 SNEGSKA (reference sequence). The CDR3, as DNA: TGCGGGGTAGCGGGAGTCTACGAGCAGTACTTC. It codes for CGVAGVYEQYF.